Sequencing of this T cell receptor (beta chain) was carried out in a study of human T cells and chemical hapten exposure. On the study more broadly: Slight differences in pooled library volume were the main source of varying TCR yields across samples.

Regarding time point: patch test 2, 6 weeks after DPC sensitization. The treatment is: therapeutic diphenylcyclopropenone sensitization with weekly scalp DPC. Suited to DPC and affected by alopecia, the donors ranged from 18 to 70 years old. TCRdb reanalysed the RACE reads using MiXCR and keeps one entry per CDR3 protein. There are more than 75,000 distinct CDR3 sequences in the sample; over 7.5% occur only once, and 2% to 2.5% lies in the top ten. The germline gives CDR1 MDHEN, CDR2 SYDVKM. Trimming removed 5 bases from V and 7 bases from J; junction bases left unmatched: 12. The CDR3 is 16 residues long.

This specimen consisted of whole blood, obtained in connection with sensitization to the hapten diphenylcyclopropenone (DPC). The rearrangement joins TRBV28 to TRBJ2-2, with 8 bases lining up with TRBD1. The sequence came from a woman in her forties with alopecia areata. Some clones in this sample may be carry-over from other donors' samples. This chain's CDR3 is CASSHSRDRIYGELFF. The CDR3 DNA sequence: TGTGCCAGCAGTCACTCCCGGGACAGGATTTACGGGGAGCTGTTTTTT.